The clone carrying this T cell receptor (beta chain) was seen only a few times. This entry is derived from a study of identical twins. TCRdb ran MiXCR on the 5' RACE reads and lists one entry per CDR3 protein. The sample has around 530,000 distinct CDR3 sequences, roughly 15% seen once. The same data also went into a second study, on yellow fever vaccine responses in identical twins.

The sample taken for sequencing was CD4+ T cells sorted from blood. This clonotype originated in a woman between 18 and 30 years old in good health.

In DNA form, the CDR3 reads TGCAGTGCTAGAGATTACGACAGTCAAATTGGGGGGGAGCAGTTCTTC. This sequence encodes CSARDYDSQIGGEQFF. This chain joins TRBV20-1 and TRBJ2-1; TRBD2 is a possible D gene (6 bases). Trimming removed 0 bases from V and 10 bases from J, with 22 bases in between. Germline CDR1 is DFQATT and CDR2 is SNEGSKA (reference sequence). There are 16 residues in the CDR3.